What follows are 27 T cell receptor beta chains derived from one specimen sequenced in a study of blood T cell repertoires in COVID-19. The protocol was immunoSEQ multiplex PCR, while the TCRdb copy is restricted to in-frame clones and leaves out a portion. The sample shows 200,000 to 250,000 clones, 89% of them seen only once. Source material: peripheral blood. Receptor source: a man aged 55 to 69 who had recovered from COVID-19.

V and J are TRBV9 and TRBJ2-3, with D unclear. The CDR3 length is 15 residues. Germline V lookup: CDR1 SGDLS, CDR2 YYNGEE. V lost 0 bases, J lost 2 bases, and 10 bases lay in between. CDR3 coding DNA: TGTGCCAGCAGCGTAGTAATGGGCTTCACAGATACGCAGTATTTT. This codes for CASSVVMGFTDTQYF.

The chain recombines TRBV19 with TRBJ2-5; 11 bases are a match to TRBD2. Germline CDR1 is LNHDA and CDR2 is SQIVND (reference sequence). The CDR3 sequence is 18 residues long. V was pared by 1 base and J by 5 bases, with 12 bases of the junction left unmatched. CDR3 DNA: TGTGCCAGTAGTATAGGTGGGCTAGCGGGGGGAAAGTTGGAGACCCAGTACTTC. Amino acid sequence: CASSIGGLAGGKLETQYF.

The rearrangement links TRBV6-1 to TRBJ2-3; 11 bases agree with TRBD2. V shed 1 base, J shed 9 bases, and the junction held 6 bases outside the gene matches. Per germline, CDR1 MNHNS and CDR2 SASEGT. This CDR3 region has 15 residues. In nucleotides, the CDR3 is TGTGCCAGCAGTGAAGATTCTAGCGGGGGGTTAACGCAGTATTTT. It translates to CASSEDSSGGLTQYF.

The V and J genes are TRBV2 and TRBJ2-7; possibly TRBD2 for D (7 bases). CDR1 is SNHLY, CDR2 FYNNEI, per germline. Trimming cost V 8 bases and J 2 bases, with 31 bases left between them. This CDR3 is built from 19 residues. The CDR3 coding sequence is TGTGCCAGCGGCGGGAGTAGGGGGGGCTGGTTGCCTTCTACCTACGAGCAGTACTTC. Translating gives CASGGSRGGWLPSTYEQYF.

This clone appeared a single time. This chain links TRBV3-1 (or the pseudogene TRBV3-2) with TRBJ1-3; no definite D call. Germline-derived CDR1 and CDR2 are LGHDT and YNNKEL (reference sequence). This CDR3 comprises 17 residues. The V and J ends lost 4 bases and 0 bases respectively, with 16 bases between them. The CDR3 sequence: CASSPSKAGISGNTIYF. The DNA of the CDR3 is TGTGCCAGCAGCCCATCCAAGGCGGGCATCTCTGGAAACACCATATATTTT.

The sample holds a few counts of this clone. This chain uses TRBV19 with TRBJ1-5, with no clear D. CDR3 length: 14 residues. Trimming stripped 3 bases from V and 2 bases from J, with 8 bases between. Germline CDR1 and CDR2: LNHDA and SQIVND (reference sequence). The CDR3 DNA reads TGTGCCAGTAGTATGGGCACTGGCAATCAGCCCCAGCATTTT. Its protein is CASSMGTGNQPQHF.

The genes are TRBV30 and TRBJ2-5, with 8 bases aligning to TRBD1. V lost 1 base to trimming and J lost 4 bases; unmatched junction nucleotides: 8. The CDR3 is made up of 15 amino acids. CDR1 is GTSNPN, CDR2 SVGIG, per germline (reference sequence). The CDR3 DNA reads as TGTGCCTGGAGTGCTCTGACAGGGGTGGGAGAGACCCAGTACTTC. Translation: CAWSALTGVGETQYF.

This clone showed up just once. The CDR3 loop reads CASRRGNQPQHF. The CDR3 DNA sequence: TGTGCCAGCAGGAGGGGGAATCAGCCCCAGCATTTT. The chain joins TRBV2 to TRBJ1-5, with a weak D call TRBD1 (6 bases). Per germline, CDR1 SNHLY and CDR2 FYNNEI. This CDR3 spans 12 amino acids. V was clipped by 6 bases and J by 4 bases, with 7 bases between them.

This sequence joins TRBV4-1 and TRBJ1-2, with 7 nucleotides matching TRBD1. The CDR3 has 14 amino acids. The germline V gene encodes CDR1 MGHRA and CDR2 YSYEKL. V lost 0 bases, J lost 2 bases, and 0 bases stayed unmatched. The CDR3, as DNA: TGCGCCAGCAGCCAAGAGACAGGGAACTATGGCTACACCTTC. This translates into CASSQETGNYGYTF.

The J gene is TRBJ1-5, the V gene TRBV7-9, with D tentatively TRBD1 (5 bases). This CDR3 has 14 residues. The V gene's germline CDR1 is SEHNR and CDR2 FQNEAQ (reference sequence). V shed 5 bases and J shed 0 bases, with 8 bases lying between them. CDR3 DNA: TGTGCCAGCAGCCGGGGGGATAGCAATCAGCCCCAGCATTTT. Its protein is CASSRGDSNQPQHF.

The CDR3 DNA is TGTGCCAGCAGCCAACTGCTGGGACAGGCCAACTATGGCTACACCTTC. This encodes CASSQLLGQANYGYTF. The chain joins TRBV3-1 (or the pseudogene TRBV3-2) to TRBJ1-2, with 8 bases that match TRBD1. This CDR3 comprises 16 residues. J was trimmed by 2 bases and V by 2 bases; bases with no gene match: 7. Germline V CDR1 and CDR2: LGHDT, YNNKEL (reference sequence).

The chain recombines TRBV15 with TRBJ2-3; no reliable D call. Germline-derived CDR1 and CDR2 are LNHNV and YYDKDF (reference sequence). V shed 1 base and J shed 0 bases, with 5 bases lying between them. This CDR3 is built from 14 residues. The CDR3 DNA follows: TGTGCCACCAGCAGAGTAACTAGCACAGATACGCAGTATTTT. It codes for CATSRVTSTDTQYF.

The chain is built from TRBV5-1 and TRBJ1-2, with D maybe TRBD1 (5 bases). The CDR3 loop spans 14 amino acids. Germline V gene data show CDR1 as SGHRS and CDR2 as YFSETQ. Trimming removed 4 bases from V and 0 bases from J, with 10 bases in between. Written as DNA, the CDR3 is TGCGCCAGCAGCCCTTTGACAGCTAACTATGGCTACACCTTC. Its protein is CASSPLTANYGYTF. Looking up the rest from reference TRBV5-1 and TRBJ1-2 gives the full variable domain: KAGVTQTPRYLIKTRGQQVTLSCSPISGHRSVSWYQQTPGQGLQFLFEYFSETQRNKGNFPGRFSGRQFSNSRSEMNVSTLELGDSALYLCASSPLTANYGYTFGSGTRLTVV.

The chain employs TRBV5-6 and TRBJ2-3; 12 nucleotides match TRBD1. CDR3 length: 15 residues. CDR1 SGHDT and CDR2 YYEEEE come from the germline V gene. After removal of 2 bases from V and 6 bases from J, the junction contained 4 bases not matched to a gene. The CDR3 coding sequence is TGTGCCAGCAGCTTCGGGACAGGGGGCCCGGATACGCAGTATTTT. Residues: CASSFGTGGPDTQYF.

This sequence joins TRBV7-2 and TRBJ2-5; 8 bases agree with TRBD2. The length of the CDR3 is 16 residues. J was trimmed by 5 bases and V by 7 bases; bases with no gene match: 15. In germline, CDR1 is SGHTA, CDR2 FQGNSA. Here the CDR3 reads CASTPGRREVRETQYF. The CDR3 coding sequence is TGTGCCAGCACCCCCGGTAGGCGGGAGGTTAGGGAGACCCAGTACTTC.

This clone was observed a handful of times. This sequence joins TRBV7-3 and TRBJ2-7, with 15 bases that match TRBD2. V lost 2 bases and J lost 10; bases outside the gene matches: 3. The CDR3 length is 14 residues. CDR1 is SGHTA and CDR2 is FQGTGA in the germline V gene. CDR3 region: CASSLGTSGGPQYF. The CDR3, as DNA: TGTGCCAGCAGCTTAGGGACTAGCGGGGGGCCTCAGTACTTC.

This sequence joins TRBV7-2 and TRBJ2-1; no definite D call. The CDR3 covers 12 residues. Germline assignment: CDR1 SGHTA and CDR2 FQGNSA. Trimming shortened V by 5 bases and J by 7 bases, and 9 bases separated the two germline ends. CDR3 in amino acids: CASSIRVNEQFF. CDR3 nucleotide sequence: TGTGCCAGCAGCATCCGTGTGAATGAGCAGTTCTTC.

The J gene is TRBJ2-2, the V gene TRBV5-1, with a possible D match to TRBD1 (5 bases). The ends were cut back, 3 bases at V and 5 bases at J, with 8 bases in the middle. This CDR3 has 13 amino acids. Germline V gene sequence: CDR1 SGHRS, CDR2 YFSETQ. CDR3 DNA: TGCGCCAGCAGCTCGCAGGGAACCGGGGAGCTGTTTTTT. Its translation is CASSSQGTGELFF.

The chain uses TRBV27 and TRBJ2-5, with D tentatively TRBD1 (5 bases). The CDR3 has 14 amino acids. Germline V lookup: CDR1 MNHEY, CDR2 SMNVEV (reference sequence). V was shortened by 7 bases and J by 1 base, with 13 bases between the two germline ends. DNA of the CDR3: TGTGCCAGCATTAGGACACAAGTCCAAGAGACCCAGTACTTC. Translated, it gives CASIRTQVQETQYF.

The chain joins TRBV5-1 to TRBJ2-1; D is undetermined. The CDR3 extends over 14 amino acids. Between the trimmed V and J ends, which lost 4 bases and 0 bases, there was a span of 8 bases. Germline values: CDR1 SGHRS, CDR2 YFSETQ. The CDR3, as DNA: TGCGCCAGCAGCCCTCTGAGCTCCTACAATGAGCAGTTCTTC. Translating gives CASSPLSSYNEQFF. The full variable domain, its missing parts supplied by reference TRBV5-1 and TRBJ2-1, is KAGVTQTPRYLIKTRGQQVTLSCSPISGHRSVSWYQQTPGQGLQFLFEYFSETQRNKGNFPGRFSGRQFSNSRSEMNVSTLELGDSALYLCASSPLSSYNEQFFGPGTRLTVL.

CDR3 in amino acids: CASSGSGLRTDTQYF. The CDR3 DNA reads TGCGCCAGCAGCGGGAGCGGCCTACGCACAGATACGCAGTATTTT. The chain uses TRBV5-1 and TRBJ2-3; weak D call: TRBD2 (5 bases). Trimming shortened V by 4 bases and J by 1 base, and 13 bases separated the two germline ends. CDR3 size: 15 residues. The V gene's germline CDR1 is SGHRS and CDR2 YFSETQ.

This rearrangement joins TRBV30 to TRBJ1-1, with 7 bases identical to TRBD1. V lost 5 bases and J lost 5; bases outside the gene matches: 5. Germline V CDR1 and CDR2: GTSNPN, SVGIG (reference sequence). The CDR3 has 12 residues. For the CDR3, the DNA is TGTGCCTGGCGTCACAGGGGAACTGAAGCTTTCTTT. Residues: CAWRHRGTEAFF.

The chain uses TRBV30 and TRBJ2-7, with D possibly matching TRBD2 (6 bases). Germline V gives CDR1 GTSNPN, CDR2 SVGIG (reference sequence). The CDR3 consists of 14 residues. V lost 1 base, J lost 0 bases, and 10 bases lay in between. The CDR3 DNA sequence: TGTGCCTGGAGTGGCGGGGCTCCCTCCTACGAGCAGTACTTC. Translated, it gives CAWSGGAPSYEQYF.

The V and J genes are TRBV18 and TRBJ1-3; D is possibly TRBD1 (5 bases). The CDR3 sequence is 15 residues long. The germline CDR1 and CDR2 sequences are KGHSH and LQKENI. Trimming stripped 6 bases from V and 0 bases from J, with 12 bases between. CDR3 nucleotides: TGTGCCAGCTCCGTGATACAGGACTCTGGAAACACCATATATTTT. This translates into CASSVIQDSGNTIYF.

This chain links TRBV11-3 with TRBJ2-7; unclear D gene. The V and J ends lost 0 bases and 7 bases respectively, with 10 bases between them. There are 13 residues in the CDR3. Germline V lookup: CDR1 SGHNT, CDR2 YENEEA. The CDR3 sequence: CASSLDRGTEQYF. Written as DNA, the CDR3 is TGTGCCAGCAGCTTAGATCGCGGTACGGAGCAGTACTTC.

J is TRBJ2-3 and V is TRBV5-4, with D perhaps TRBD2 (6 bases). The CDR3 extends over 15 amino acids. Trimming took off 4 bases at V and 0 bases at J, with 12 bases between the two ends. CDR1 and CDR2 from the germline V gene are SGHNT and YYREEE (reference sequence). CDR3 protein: CASSPPGTSTDTQYF. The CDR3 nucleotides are TGTGCCAGCAGCCCGCCCGGGACTAGCACAGATACGCAGTATTTT.

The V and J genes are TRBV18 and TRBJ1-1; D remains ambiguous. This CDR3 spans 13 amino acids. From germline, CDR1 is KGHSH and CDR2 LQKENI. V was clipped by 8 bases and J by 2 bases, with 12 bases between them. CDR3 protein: CASTLSLNTEAFF. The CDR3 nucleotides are TGTGCCAGCACCCTTTCACTAAACACTGAAGCTTTCTTT.